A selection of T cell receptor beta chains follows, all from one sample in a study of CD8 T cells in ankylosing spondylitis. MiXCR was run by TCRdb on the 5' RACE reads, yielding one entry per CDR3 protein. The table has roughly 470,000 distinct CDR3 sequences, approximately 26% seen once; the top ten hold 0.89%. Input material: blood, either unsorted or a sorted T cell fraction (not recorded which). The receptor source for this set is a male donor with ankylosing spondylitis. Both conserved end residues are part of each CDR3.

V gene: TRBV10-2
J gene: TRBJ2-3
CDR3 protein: CASSDSTGVTDTQYF

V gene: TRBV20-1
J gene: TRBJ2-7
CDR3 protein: CSARAPGRVSSYEQYF

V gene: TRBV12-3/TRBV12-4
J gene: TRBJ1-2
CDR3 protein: CASSVGTVYNGYTF

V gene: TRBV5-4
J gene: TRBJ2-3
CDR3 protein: CASSWTRTSGGYSTDTQYF

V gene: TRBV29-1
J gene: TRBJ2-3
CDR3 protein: CSVDRGGTNTDTQYF

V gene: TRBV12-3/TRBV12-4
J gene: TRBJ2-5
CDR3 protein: CASSTPLYRTGEGETQYF

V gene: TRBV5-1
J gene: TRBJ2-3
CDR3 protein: CASSLGLAETDTQYF

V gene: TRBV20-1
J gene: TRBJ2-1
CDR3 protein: CSAPLGLAGLNEQFF

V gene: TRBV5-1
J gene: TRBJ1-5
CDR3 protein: CASSLDIDQPQHF

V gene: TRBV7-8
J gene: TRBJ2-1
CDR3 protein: CASSFLGSFYEQFF

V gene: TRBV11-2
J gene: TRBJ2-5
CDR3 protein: CASSLGAGKGETQYF

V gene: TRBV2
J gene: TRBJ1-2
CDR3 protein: CASSEDGYTF

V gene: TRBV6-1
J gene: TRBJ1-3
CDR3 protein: CASSETPARAGNTIYF

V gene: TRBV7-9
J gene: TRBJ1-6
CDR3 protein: CAGRTGGSDSPLHF

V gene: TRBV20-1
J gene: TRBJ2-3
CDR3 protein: CSARTASTDTQYF

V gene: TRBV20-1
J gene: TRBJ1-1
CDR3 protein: CSARVSSENTEAFF

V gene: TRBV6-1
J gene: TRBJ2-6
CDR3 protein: CASSEYISSSGANVLTF

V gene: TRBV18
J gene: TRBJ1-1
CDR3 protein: CASSPPTSTGTEAFF

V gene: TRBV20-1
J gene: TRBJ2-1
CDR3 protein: CSASGPGLFEQFF

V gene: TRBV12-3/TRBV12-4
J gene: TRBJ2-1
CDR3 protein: CASSLFDNEQFF

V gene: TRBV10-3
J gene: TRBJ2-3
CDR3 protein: CAISVGGTGADTQYF

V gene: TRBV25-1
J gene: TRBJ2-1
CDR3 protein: CASSDSLLAGDFYNEQFF

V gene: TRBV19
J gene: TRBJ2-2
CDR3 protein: CASSDRGRTGELFF

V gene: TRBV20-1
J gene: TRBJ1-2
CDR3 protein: CSAIQDNYGYTF

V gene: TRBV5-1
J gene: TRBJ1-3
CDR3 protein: CASSLIGISGNTIYF

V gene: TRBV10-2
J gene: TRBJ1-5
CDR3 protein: CASRAWFSNQPQHF

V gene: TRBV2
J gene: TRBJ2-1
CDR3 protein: CASSEAGPRGEQFF

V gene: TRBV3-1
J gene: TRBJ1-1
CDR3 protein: CASSLIGAEAFF

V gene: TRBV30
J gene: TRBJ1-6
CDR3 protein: CAWTLDKISPLHF

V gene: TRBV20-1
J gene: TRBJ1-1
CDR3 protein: CSARDGRPGAFF

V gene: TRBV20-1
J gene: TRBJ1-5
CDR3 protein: CSARNPALSNQPQHF

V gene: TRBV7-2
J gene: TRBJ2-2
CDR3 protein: CASSLVGGMNTGELFF

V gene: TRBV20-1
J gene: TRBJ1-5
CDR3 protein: CSASFSSNPSNQPQHF

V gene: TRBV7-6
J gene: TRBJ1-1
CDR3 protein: CASSLAALRGTEAFF

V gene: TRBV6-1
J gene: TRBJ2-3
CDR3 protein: CASGLAVITDTQYF

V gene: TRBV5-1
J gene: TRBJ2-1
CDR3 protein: CASSIRLEHNEQFF

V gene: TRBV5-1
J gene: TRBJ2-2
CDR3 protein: CASSLAPAMNTGELFF

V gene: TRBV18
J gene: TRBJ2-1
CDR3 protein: CASSPPPWAPESSEQFF

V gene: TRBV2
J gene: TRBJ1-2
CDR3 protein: CASSEGTANYGYTF

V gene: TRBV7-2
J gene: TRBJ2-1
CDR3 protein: CATIRPPQLYNEQFF

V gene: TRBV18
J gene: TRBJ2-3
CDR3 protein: CASSPPAGDPPDTQYF